This T cell receptor (beta chain) was recorded in a study of T cells after yellow fever vaccination. The overall study: SMART-Seq v4 Ultra Low Input prepared libraries from low-cell fractions.

The length of the CDR3 is 14 residues. Germline trimming cut 2 bases from V and 8 bases from J; bases unmatched to any gene: 5. Germline loops: CDR1 LGHNA, CDR2 YNFKEQ. Notes on the study in general: Most clones from primary vaccination resurfaced after the booster (96% CD4, around 91% CD8). Contaminants from the bulk population, in the form of abundant clonotypes, could be found in FACS-sorted repertoires.

This clonotype has at least ten counts. Its antigen is unidentified. TCRdb re-called the 5' RACE reads through MiXCR, storing one row per CDR3 protein. The sample shows some 300,000 distinct CDR3 sequences, approximately 3.9% of them seen only once. The TCR comes from a man aged 18 to 29 who received the YFV17D yellow fever vaccine. Sequencing used PBMCs, obtained on the day of the yellow fever booster vaccination. V gene TRBV4-2 combines with J gene TRBJ2-1; 8 positions match TRBD1. CDR3 protein: CASSQPGGGDEQFF. CDR3 sequence (DNA): TGTGCCAGCAGCCAACCAGGGGGCGGCGATGAGCAGTTCTTC.